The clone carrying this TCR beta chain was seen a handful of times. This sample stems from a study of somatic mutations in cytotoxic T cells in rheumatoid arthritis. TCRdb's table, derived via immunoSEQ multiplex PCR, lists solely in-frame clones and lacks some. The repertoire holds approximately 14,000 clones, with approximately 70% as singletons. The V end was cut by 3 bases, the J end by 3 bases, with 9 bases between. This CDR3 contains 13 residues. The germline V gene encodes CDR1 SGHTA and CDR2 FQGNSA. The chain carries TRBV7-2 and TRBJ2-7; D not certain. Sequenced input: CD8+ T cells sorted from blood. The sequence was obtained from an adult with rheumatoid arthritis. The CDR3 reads CASSFTDNYEQYF. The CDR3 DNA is TGTGCCAGCAGCTTCACAGATAACTACGAGCAGTACTTC.